This T cell receptor (beta chain) was retrieved from a study of T cell responses to AZD1222 COVID-19 vaccine. Overall study results and limits: The donor cohort was predominantly white British with a female majority, and clonal diversity may have been underestimated.

Using immunoSEQ multiplex PCR, the repertoire was profiled, and TCRdb retains in-frame clones only, with some absent. The top ten clones hold roughly 20% of a sample with 57,000 or so clones, about 85% of them seen once. With respect to this clone: Antigen unknown.

The CDR3 has 11 residues. The ends were cut back, 5 bases at V and 2 bases at J, with 7 bases in the middle. Germline CDR1 is SQVTM and CDR2 is ANQGSEA. The source of this sequence is an adult in good health. Material: peripheral blood, obtained on day 0 of MenACWY control vaccination. This rearrangement joins TRBV29-1 to TRBJ2-7; D not certain. The CDR3 DNA follows: TGCAGCGTTTCGGTCACCTACGAGCAGTACTTC. It specifies CSVSVTYEQYF.